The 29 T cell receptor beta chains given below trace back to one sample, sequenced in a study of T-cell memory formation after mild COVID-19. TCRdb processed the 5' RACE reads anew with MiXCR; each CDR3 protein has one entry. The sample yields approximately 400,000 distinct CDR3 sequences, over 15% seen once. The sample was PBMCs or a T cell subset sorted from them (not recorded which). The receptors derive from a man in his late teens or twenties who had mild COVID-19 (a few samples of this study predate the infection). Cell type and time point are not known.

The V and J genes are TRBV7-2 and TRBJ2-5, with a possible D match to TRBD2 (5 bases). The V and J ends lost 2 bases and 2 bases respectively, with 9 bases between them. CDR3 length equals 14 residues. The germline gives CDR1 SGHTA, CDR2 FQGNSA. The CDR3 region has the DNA TGTGCCAGCAGCTTAACTAGATGGCAAGAGACCCAGTACTTC. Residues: CASSLTRWQETQYF.

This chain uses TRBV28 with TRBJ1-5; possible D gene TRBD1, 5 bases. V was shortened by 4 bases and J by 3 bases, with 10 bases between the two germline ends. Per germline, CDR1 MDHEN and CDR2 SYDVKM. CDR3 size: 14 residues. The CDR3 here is CASSYGGYNQPQHF. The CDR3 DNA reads TGTGCCAGCAGTTACGGGGGATACAATCAGCCCCAGCATTTT.

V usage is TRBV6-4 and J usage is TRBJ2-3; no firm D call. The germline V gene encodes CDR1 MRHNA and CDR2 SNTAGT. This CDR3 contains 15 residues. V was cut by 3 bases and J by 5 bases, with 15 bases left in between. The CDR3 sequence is CASSDLGRNGDTQYF. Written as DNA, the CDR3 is TGTGCCAGCAGTGATCTTGGCCGAAACGGAGATACGCAGTATTTT.

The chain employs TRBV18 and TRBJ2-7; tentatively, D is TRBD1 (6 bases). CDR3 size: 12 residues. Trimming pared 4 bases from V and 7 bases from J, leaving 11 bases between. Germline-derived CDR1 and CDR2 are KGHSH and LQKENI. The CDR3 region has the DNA TGTGCCAGCTCACGAAACCAGGGGGAGCAGTACTTC. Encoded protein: CASSRNQGEQYF.

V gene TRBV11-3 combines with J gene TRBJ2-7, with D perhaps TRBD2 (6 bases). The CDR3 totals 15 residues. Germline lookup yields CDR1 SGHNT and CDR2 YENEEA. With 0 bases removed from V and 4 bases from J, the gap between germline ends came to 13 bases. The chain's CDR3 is CASSLDGSEGYEQYF. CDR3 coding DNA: TGTGCCAGCAGCTTAGATGGTTCGGAGGGTTACGAGCAGTACTTC.

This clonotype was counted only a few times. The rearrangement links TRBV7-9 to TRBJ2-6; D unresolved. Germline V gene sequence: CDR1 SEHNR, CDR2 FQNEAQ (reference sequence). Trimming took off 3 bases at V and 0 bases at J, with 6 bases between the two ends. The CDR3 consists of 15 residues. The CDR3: CASSFSPSGANVLTF. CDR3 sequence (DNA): TGTGCCAGCAGCTTTTCTCCCTCTGGGGCCAACGTCCTGACTTTC.

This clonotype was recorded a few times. The CDR3 nucleotides read TGCGCCAGCAGCTTGGCGGCCAGCGGGGGGGCTGTTGGAGAGACCCAGTACTTC. As protein: CASSLAASGGAVGETQYF. The chain joins TRBV5-1 to TRBJ2-5, with 10 bases fitting TRBD2. Germline CDR1 SGHRS, CDR2 YFSETQ. The J segment lost 4 bases and the V segment lost 0 bases, leaving 12 bases of the junction unmatched. CDR3 length: 18 residues.

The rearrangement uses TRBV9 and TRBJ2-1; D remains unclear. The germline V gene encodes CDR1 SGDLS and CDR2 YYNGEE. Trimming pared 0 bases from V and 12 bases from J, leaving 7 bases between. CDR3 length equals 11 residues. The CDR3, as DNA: TGTGCCAGCAGCGTAGGGGCCGCGCAGTTCTTC. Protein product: CASSVGAAQFF.

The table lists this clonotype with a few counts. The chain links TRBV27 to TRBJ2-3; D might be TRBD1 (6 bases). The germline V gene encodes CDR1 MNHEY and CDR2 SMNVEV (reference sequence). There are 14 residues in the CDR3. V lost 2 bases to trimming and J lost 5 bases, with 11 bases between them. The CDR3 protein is CASSLNQGRDTQYF. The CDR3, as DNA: TGTGCCAGCAGTTTAAATCAGGGGAGAGATACGCAGTATTTT.

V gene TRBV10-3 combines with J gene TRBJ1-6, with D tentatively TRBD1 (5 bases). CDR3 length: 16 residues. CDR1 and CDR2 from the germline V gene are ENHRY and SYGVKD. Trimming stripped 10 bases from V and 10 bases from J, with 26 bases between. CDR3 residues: CATLGHQGVGGSPLHF. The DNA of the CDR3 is TGTGCCACCCTCGGACATCAGGGCGTCGGTGGATCACCCCTCCACTTT.

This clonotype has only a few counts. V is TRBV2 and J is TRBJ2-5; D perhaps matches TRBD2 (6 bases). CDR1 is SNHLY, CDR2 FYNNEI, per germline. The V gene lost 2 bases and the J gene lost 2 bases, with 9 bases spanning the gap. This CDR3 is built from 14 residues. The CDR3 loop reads CASSERRGQETQYF. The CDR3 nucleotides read TGTGCCAGCAGTGAACGCCGGGGGCAAGAGACCCAGTACTTC.

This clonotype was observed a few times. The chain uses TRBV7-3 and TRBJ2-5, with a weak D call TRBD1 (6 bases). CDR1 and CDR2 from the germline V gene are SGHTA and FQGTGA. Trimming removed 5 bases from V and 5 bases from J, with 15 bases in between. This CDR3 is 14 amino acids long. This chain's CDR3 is CASSPARGYETQYF. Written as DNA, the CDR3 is TGTGCCAGCAGCCCCGCCAGGGGCTATGAGACCCAGTACTTC.

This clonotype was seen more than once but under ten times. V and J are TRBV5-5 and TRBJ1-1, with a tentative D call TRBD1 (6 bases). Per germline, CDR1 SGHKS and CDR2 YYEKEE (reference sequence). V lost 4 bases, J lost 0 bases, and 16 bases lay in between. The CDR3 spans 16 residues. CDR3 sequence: CASSPSTGLMNTEAFF. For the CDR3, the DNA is TGTGCCAGCAGCCCTTCGACAGGCCTTATGAACACTGAAGCTTTCTTT.

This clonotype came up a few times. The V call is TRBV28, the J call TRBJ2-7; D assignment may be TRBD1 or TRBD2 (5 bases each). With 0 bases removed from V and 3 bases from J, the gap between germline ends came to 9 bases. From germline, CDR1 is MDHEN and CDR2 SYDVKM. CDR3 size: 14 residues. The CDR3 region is CASSLWGEGYEQYV. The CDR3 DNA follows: TGTGCCAGCAGTTTATGGGGGGAAGGCTACGAGCAGTACGTC.

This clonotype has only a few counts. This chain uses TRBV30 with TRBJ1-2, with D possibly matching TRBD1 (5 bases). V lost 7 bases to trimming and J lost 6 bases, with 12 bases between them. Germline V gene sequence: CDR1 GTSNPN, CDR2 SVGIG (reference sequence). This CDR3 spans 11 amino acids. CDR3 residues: CAYTFRDGYTF. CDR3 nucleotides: TGTGCCTATACGTTCAGGGATGGCTACACCTTC.

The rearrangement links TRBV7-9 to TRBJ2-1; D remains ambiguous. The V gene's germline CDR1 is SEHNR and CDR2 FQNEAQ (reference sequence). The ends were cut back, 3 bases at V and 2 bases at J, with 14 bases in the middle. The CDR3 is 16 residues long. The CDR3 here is CASSFTRGSTYNEQFF. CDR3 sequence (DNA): TGTGCCAGCAGCTTTACTCGTGGGTCGACCTACAATGAGCAGTTCTTC.

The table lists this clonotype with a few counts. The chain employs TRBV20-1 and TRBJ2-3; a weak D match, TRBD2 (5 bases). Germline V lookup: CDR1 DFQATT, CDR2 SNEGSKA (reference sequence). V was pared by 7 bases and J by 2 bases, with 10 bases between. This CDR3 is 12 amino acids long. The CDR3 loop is CSVEDNTDTQYF. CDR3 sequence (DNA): TGCAGTGTGGAGGATAACACAGATACGCAGTATTTT.

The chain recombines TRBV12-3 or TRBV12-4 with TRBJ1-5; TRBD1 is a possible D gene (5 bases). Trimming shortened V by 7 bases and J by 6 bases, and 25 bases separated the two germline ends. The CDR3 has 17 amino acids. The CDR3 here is CASTREVHNSLSQPQHF. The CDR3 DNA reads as TGTGCCAGCACCAGGGAGGTCCACAATTCCTTATCTCAGCCCCAGCATTTT.

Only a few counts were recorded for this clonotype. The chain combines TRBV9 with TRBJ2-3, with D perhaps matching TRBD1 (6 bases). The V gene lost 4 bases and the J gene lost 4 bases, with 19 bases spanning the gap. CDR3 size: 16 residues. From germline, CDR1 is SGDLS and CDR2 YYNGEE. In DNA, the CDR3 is TGTGCCAGCAGCAGGAAACAGGGAGAGTACGCAGATACGCAGTATTTT. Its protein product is CASSRKQGEYADTQYF.

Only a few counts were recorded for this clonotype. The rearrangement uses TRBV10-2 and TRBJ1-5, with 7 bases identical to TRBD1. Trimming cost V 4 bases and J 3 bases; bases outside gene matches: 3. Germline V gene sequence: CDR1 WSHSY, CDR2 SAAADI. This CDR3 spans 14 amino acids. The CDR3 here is CASSGQGHNQPQHF. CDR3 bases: TGCGCCAGCAGTGGACAGGGCCACAATCAGCCCCAGCATTTT.

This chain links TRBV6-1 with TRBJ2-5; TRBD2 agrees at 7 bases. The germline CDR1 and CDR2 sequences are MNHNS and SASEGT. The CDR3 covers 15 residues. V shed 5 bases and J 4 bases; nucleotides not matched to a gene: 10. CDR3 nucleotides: TGTGCCAGCAGTCGGACCGGGACTATCTTAGAGACCCAGTACTTC. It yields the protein CASSRTGTILETQYF.

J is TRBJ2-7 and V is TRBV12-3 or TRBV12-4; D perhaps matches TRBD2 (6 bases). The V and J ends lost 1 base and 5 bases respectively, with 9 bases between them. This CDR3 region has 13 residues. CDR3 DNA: TGTGCCAGCAGTTTAGGGCAGCGGGACGAGCAGTACTTC. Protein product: CASSLGQRDEQYF.

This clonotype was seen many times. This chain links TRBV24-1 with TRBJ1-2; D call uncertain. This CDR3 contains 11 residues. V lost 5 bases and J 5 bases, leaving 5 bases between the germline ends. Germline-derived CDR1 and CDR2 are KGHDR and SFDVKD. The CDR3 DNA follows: TGTGCCACCAGTGGGGGTTATGGCTACACCTTC. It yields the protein CATSGGYGYTF.

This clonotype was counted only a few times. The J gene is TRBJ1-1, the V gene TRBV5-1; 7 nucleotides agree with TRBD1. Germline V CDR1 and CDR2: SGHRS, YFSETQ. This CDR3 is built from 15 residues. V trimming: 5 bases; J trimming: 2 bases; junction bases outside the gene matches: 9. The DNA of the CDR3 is TGCGCCAGCAGGGGTCAGGGGGTGGTCAACACTGAAGCTTTCTTT. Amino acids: CASRGQGVVNTEAFF.

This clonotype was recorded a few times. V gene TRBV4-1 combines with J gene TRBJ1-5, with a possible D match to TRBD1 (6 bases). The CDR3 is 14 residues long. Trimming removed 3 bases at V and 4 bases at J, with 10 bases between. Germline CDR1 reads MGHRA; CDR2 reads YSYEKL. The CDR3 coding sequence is TGCGCCAGCAGCCACACAGGGAAGAATCAGCCCCAGCATTTT. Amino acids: CASSHTGKNQPQHF.

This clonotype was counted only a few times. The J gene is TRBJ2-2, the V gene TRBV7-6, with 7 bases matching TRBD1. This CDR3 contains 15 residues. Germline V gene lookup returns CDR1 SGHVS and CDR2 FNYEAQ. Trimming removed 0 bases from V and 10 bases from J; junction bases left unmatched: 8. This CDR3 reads CASSLAMGQSEELFF. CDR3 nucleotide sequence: TGTGCCAGCAGCTTAGCGATGGGACAGTCGGAGGAGCTGTTTTTT.

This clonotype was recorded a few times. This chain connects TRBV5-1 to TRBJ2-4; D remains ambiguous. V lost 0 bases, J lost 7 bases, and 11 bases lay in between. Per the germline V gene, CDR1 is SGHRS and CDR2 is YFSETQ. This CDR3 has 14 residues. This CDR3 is CASSLGRVVNIQYF. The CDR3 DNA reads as TGCGCCAGCAGCTTGGGTCGGGTAGTGAACATTCAGTACTTC. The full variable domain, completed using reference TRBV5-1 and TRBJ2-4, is KAGVTQTPRYLIKTRGQQVTLSCSPISGHRSVSWYQQTPGQGLQFLFEYFSETQRNKGNFPGRFSGRQFSNSRSEMNVSTLELGDSALYLCASSLGRVVNIQYFGAGTRLSVL.

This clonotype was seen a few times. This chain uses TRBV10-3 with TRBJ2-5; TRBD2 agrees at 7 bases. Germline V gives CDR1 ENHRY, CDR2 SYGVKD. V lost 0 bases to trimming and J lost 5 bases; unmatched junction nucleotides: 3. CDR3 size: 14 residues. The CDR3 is CAISESGGSETQYF. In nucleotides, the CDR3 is TGTGCCATCAGTGAGTCGGGGGGGAGCGAGACCCAGTACTTC.

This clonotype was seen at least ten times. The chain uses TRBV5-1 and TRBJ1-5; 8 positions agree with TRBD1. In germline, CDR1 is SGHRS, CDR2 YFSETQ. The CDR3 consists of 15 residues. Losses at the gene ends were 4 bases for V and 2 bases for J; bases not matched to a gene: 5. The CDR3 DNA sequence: TGCGCCAGCAGCCAGGGGGCCGGAGGCAATCAGCCCCAGCATTTT. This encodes CASSQGAGGNQPQHF.